Below, 2 T cell receptor beta chains from the same sample are listed, as sequenced in a study of T-cell memory formation after mild COVID-19. TCRdb used MiXCR to reprocess the 5' RACE reads, holding one entry per CDR3 protein. Of 70,000 to 100,000 distinct CDR3 sequences in the sample, roughly 16% were seen once. Sequencing input: PBMCs or a T cell subset sorted from them (not recorded which). The receptors come from a man aged 18 to 30 who had mild COVID-19 (a few samples of this study predate the infection). Cell type and time point are not known.

The rearrangement links TRBV6-1 to TRBJ2-1; 9 bases line up with TRBD2. Germline CDR1 is MNHNS and CDR2 is SASEGT. V trimming: 5 bases; J trimming: 6 bases; junction bases outside the gene matches: 8. CDR3 size: 15 residues. The CDR3 bases are TGTGCCAGCAGTCTGCGGGGGGGAGGTCTCAATGAGCAGTTCTTC. Residues: CASSLRGGGLNEQFF.

This clonotype was detected a few times. The CDR3 nucleotides are TGTGCCAGCAGTCGGCTAGCGGGGGGGAAGGATGAGCAGTTCTTC. Residues: CASSRLAGGKDEQFF. J is TRBJ2-1 and V is TRBV6-5, with 12 bases aligning to TRBD2. CDR3 length equals 15 residues. Germline values: CDR1 MNHEY, CDR2 SVGAGI. Unmatched junction bases numbered 7, after V lost 5 bases and J lost 8 bases.